This T cell receptor beta chain comes out of a study of preoperative IRX-2 immunotherapy in early breast cancer. Treatment meaning: preoperative locoregional IRX-2 cytokine immunotherapy. Samples came from a phase Ib trial of preoperative locoregional IRX-2 cytokine immunotherapy. Germline CDR1 reads SGHTA; CDR2 reads FQGNSA. Trimming pared 0 bases from V and 4 bases from J, leaving 9 bases between. The CDR3 consists of 14 residues. Method: immunoSEQ multiplex PCR; TCRdb's copy keeps in-frame clones and lacks some. Here the sample spans around 39,000 clones, around 96% being singletons. The material was tumor tissue, obtained after IRX-2 immunotherapy. V and J are TRBV7-2 and TRBJ1-1; D not certain. The TCR originated in a human donor with breast cancer. The CDR3 region has the DNA TGTGCCAGCAGCTTAGCGGTTGAGGGCACTGAAGCTTTCTTT. Its protein product is CASSLAVEGTEAFF.